What follows are 27 T cell receptor beta chains derived from one specimen sequenced in a study of T cell clonality in common variable immunodeficiency. TCRdb keeps only in-frame clones here, not all; method: immunoSEQ multiplex PCR. The table lists 60,000 to 75,000 clones, with no singletons. The specimen sequenced was peripheral blood mononuclear cells. These receptors came from a person aged 18 to 70 in good health.

This clone was detected many times. The CDR3 goes on 3 residues after the read ends, and that part is filled in from the germline J gene. The gene calls are TRBV11-2 and TRBJ1-5; D remains unclear. With 5 bases removed from V and 3 bases from J, the gap between germline ends came to 8 bases. The CDR3 loop spans 13 amino acids. Germline CDR1 reads SGHAT; CDR2 reads FQNNGV. The CDR3 region is CASSEQYNQPQHF. CDR3 DNA (partial): TGTGCCAGCAGCGAACAGTACAATCAGCCC.

This clone was seen many times. Sequencing ends 3 residues short of the CDR3 end; the germline J gene provides the rest. This chain links TRBV30 with TRBJ2-7, with 12 bases matching TRBD1. Germline CDR1 GTSNPN, CDR2 SVGIG (reference sequence). With 2 bases clipped from V and 6 bases from J, the junction kept 5 bases outside the gene matches. The CDR3 runs to 14 residues. CDR3 DNA, as far as it was read: TGTGCCTGGAGTCCCCAGGGACAGGGGGCCGAG. This encodes CAWSPQGQGAE. The whole CDR3 protein reads CAWSPQGQGAEQYF.

The table lists this clone with many counts. The CDR3 extends 3 residues past the end of the read, so its final part is completed from the germline J gene. The V and J genes are TRBV11-3 and TRBJ2-7; unclear D gene. Per the germline V gene, CDR1 is SGHNT and CDR2 is YENEEA. The V and J ends lost 4 bases and 2 bases respectively, with 9 bases between them. The CDR3 totals 13 residues. The CDR3 region is CASSYPPTYEQYF. The sequenced CDR3 bases are TGTGCCAGCAGCTATCCCCCTACCTACGAG.

This clone was found many times. Sequencing ends 3 residues short of the CDR3 end; the germline J gene provides the rest. The rearrangement links TRBV7-8 to TRBJ2-2; TRBD2 aligns across 9 bases. CDR1 is SGHVS, CDR2 FQNEAQ, per germline. The trim removed 8 bases at V and 5 bases at J, leaving 6 bases unmatched. The CDR3 runs 14 residues. CDR3 amino acids: CASGISGRTGELFF. CDR3 DNA (partial): TGTGCCAGCGGCATTAGCGGGAGAACCGGGGAG.

This clone was seen many times. CDR3 DNA (partial): TGTGCCAGCAACGCGGGAGGGAAAAACATT. Protein product: CASNAGGKNI. From start to end, the CDR3 is CASNAGGKNIQYF. V and J are TRBV7-9 and TRBJ2-4; 9 nucleotides match TRBD2. The DNA ends 3 residues before the CDR3 does, and the rest of the CDR3 is filled in from the germline J gene. CDR1 SEHNR and CDR2 FQNEAQ come from the germline V gene (reference sequence). The trim removed 7 bases at V and 4 bases at J, leaving 2 bases unmatched. This CDR3 has 13 residues.

This clone showed up many times. Coverage ceases 3 residues before the CDR3 finishes, and the germline J gene fills in the end. The genes are TRBV18 and TRBJ2-5, with D perhaps matching TRBD1 (5 bases). This CDR3 is built from 15 residues. V was shortened by 2 bases and J by 2 bases, with 12 bases between the two germline ends. Looked up from germline, CDR1 is KGHSH and CDR2 is LQKENI. The sequenced CDR3 bases are TGTGCCAGCTCACCAACCCTAAGGGGTCAAGAGACC. It is translated as CASSPTLRGQET. The full CDR3 reads CASSPTLRGQETQYF.

This clone was seen at least ten times. The read ends 3 residues early relative to the CDR3; the germline J gene fills the gap. This chain links TRBV20-1 with TRBJ2-5, with 7 bases aligning to TRBD2. Germline lookup yields CDR1 DFQATT and CDR2 SNEGSKA (reference sequence). Trimming at V came to 4 bases and at J to 5 bases, leaving 10 bases not matched to a gene. This CDR3 has 14 residues. CDR3 DNA, as far as it was read: TGCAGTGCTACTCACCGCGGGAGATTGGAGACC. This translates into CSATHRGRLET. Given in full, the CDR3 is CSATHRGRLETQYF.

This clone was detected many times. The missing CDR3 end, 3 residues past where the read stops, is filled in from the germline J gene. The gene calls are TRBV19 and TRBJ2-1, with 10 bases aligning to TRBD2. V shed 3 bases, J shed 4 bases, and the junction held 3 bases outside the gene matches. There are 15 residues in the CDR3. CDR1 is LNHDA, CDR2 SQIVND, per germline (reference sequence). The CDR3 DNA, read in part, is TGTGCCAGTAGTATGGGGACTAGCGCGTACAATGAG. Encoded protein: CASSMGTSAYNE. The CDR3 as a whole reads CASSMGTSAYNEQFF.

Concerning this clone itself: The sequence runs out 3 residues before the end of the CDR3; the remainder is reconstructed from the germline J gene. This chain links TRBV10-2 with TRBJ2-7; 11 nucleotides match TRBD1. The CDR3 is 14 amino acids. The junction had 1 base not matched to a gene; V was cut back by 4 bases and J by 2 bases. In germline, CDR1 is WSHSY, CDR2 SAAADI. CDR3 amino acids: CASSGGQGAYEQYF. Incomplete CDR3 DNA: TGCGCCAGCAGTGGGGGACAGGGGGCCTACGAG.

This clone was recorded at least ten times. The read finishes 3 residues shy of the CDR3 end, and the germline J gene is used to complete it. The chain recombines TRBV19 with TRBJ1-5; D may be TRBD1 (5 bases). The CDR3 has 13 residues. The germline V and J ends were trimmed by 5 bases and 6 bases, with 11 bases remaining between them. CDR1 and CDR2 from the germline V gene are LNHDA and SQIVND (reference sequence). CDR3 DNA, as far as it was read: TGTGCCAGTAGTCTCGAGACAGCTCAGCCC. Translation gives CASSLETAQP. The full CDR3 is CASSLETAQPQHF.

This clone was seen many times. Germline is not matched at one junction end, which may reflect a read error. The CDR3 is cut off 3 residues early in the read; its end comes from the germline J gene. This specimen includes other DNA sequences encoding the same CDR3. The V call is TRBV4-2, the J call TRBJ1-1, with TRBD1 matching 8 bases. The CDR3 length is 14 residues. CDR1 LGHNA and CDR2 YNFKEQ come from the germline V gene. CDR3 bases read: TGCGCCAGCAGTCAAGGACAGGGTGGCACTGAA. This codes for CASSQGQGGTE. The complete CDR3 protein is CASSQGQGGTEAFF.

This clone was seen at least ten times. The sequenced fragment ends 3 residues before the CDR3 boundary, so the rest is inferred from the germline J gene. V gene TRBV6-7 combines with J gene TRBJ2-7; 10 positions match TRBD2. TRBV6-7 is sorted into the ORF group, with uncertain function. The length of the CDR3 is 14 residues. Trimming cost V 5 bases and J 1 base; bases outside gene matches: 2. The CDR3 sequence is CASSETSGSYEQYF. The covered CDR3 bases are TGTGCCAGCAGTGAGACTAGCGGGTCCTACGAG.

This clone was observed many times. The read ends 3 residues early relative to the CDR3; the germline J gene fills the gap. The chain joins TRBV20-1 to TRBJ2-3, with 11 bases identical to TRBD2. Looked up from germline, CDR1 is DFQATT and CDR2 is SNEGSKA (reference sequence). This CDR3 contains 14 residues. Trimming at V came to 5 bases and at J to 3 bases, leaving 4 bases not matched to a gene. Partial CDR3 DNA: TGCAGTGCTTTAGCGGGAGGGGGTACAGATACG. Translated: CSALAGGGTDT. The whole CDR3 is CSALAGGGTDTQYF.

The table lists this clone with many counts. The CDR3 region is CSVRTTESSTEAFF. The CDR3 bases that were read are TGCAGCGTACGGACTACCGAAAGTAGCACTGAA. The chain is built from TRBV29-1 and TRBJ1-1; D not certain. The read falls 3 residues short of the CDR3 end, and the missing part is taken from the germline J gene. This CDR3 region has 14 residues. Trimming cost V 6 bases and J 4 bases, with 18 bases left between them. Germline V gives CDR1 SQVTM, CDR2 ANQGSEA.

This clone was counted at least ten times. The read ends 3 residues before the CDR3 terminus; that terminus is restored from the germline J gene. V is TRBV12-3 or TRBV12-4 and J is TRBJ2-5; 8 bases match TRBD2. The CDR3 extends over 15 amino acids. V lost 5 bases to trimming and J lost 7 bases; unmatched junction nucleotides: 12. The CDR3 bases that were read are TGTGCCAGCAGTACAATAGCGGGAAGAGGGGTGACC. This translates into CASSTIAGRGVT. The entire CDR3 reads CASSTIAGRGVTQYF.

This clone showed up many times. The CDR3 bases that were read are TGCGCCAGCAGCATAGGGACTAGCGGGCTTCCCTACAATGAG. This gives the protein CASSIGTSGLPYNE. The full CDR3 is CASSIGTSGLPYNEQFF. This chain links TRBV5-1 with TRBJ2-1; TRBD2 agrees at 12 bases. With the read ending 3 residues before the CDR3 end, the germline J gene is used to fill in that end. Germline assignment: CDR1 SGHRS and CDR2 YFSETQ. The ends lost 4 bases at V and 2 bases at J; junction bases unmatched: 7. The CDR3 is made up of 17 amino acids.

This clone was detected only a few times. From the germline J gene comes the end of the CDR3, since the read stops 3 residues before it. The gene calls are TRBV19 and TRBJ1-1; the D gene is possibly TRBD1 (5 bases). The CDR3 runs 14 residues. CDR1 and CDR2 (germline): LNHDA, SQIVND (reference sequence). CDR3 sequence reads: CATAPGLTTDTAFF. The CDR3 DNA, read in part, is TGTGCCACCGCACCGGGACTTACCACAGATACG.

This clone occurred many times. The DNA ends 3 residues before the CDR3 does, and the rest of the CDR3 is filled in from the germline J gene. The J gene is TRBJ2-7, the V gene TRBV19; TRBD1 might be the D (5 bases). This CDR3 has 15 amino acids. The germline gives CDR1 LNHDA, CDR2 SQIVND (reference sequence). Trimming took off 3 bases at V and 4 bases at J, with 16 bases between the two ends. Incomplete CDR3 DNA: TGTGCCAGTAGTATTAAGCAGGGTGGTAATTACGAG. Protein product: CASSIKQGGNYE. In full, the CDR3 reads CASSIKQGGNYEQYF.

In its sample, this clone was seen many times. Read sequence stops 3 residues before the CDR3 end, and the germline J gene provides the missing end. The V gene is TRBV19, the J gene TRBJ2-7; maybe TRBD2 (6 bases). V gave up 4 bases and J gave up 0 bases, with 13 bases separating them. This CDR3 is built from 15 residues. The germline V gene encodes CDR1 LNHDA and CDR2 SQIVND (reference sequence). The part of the CDR3 DNA that was read is TGTGCCAGTAGTACCGCGGGGATTACCTCCTACGAG. It yields the protein CASSTAGITSYE. The whole CDR3 is CASSTAGITSYEQYF.

This clone has at least ten counts. The CDR3 extends 3 residues past the end of the read, so its final part is completed from the germline J gene. The chain is built from TRBV15 and TRBJ2-5, with D perhaps matching TRBD2 (5 bases). CDR3 length: 13 residues. Germline CDR1 is LNHNV and CDR2 is YYDKDF (reference sequence). Trimming left V 5 bases short and J 4 bases short, with 11 bases between. The chain's CDR3 is CATSAYAGETQYF. Partial CDR3 DNA: TGTGCCACCAGCGCCTACGCGGGAGAGACC.

This clone appeared a few times. The read halts 3 residues ahead of the CDR3 end, with the missing end drawn from the germline J gene. The chain joins TRBV19 to TRBJ2-7; 7 nucleotides align to TRBD1. The CDR3 is 15 residues long. The germline CDR1 and CDR2 sequences are LNHDA and SQIVND (reference sequence). The trim removed 5 bases at V and 0 bases at J, leaving 7 bases unmatched. The chain's CDR3 is CASSAGTASSYEQYF. The CDR3 bases that were read are TGTGCCAGTAGTGCCGGGACAGCGAGCTCCTACGAG.

This clone was recorded many times. The sequenced fragment ends 3 residues before the CDR3 boundary, so the rest is inferred from the germline J gene. The chain couples TRBV19 to TRBJ2-7; 9 positions match TRBD2. The germline V gene has CDR1 LNHDA and CDR2 SQIVND (reference sequence). V lost 7 bases to trimming and J lost 3 bases; unmatched junction nucleotides: 4. The CDR3 extends over 13 amino acids. CDR3 in amino acids: CASIGAGGYEQYF. The sequenced part of the CDR3 DNA is TGTGCCAGTATAGGAGCGGGAGGCTACGAG.

In its sample, this clone was seen many times. Sequencing ends 3 residues short of the CDR3 end; the germline J gene provides the rest. This chain joins TRBV7-2 and TRBJ1-2, with TRBD1 as a possible D gene (6 bases). This CDR3 comprises 12 residues. CDR1 is SGHTA, CDR2 FQGNSA, per germline. The sequenced CDR3 bases are TGTGCCAGCAGCAACAGGGTCGGCGGC. Encoded protein: CASSNRVGG. The full CDR3 protein is CASSNRVGGYTF.

This clone was recorded at least ten times. The read falls 3 residues short of the CDR3 end, and the missing part is taken from the germline J gene. V is TRBV19 and J is TRBJ2-6, with TRBD2 matching 7 bases. V lost 6 bases to trimming and J lost 0 bases; unmatched junction nucleotides: 2. The CDR3 loop spans 15 amino acids. The germline V gene encodes CDR1 LNHDA and CDR2 SQIVND (reference sequence). The sequenced part of the CDR3 DNA is TGTGCCAGTAGCAAGCGGGGCTCTGGGGCCAACGTC. Protein product: CASSKRGSGANV. The CDR3 as a whole reads CASSKRGSGANVLTF. The full variable domain, rest sourced from reference TRBV19 and TRBJ2-6, is DGGITQSPKYLFRKEGQNVTLSCEQNLNHDAMYWYRQDPGQGLRLIYYSQIVNDFQKGDIAEGYSVSREKKESFPLTVTSAQKNPTAFYLCASSKRGSGANVLTFGAGSRLTVL.

The table lists this clone with many counts. The observed sequence ends 3 residues before the CDR3 terminus, with the missing tail filled in from the germline J gene. The chain carries TRBV19 and TRBJ2-2; TRBD1 matches at 7 bases. The CDR3 spans 13 residues. V dropped 7 bases and J dropped 7; count of bases not matched to a gene: 6. Germline V gene lookup returns CDR1 LNHDA and CDR2 SQIVND (reference sequence). CDR3 loop: CASTTGTGGELFF. CDR3 DNA, as far as it was read: TGTGCCAGTACGACAGGGACCGGCGGGGAG. The variable domain in full, completed from reference TRBV19 and TRBJ2-2, reads DGGITQSPKYLFRKEGQNVTLSCEQNLNHDAMYWYRQDPGQGLRLIYYSQIVNDFQKGDIAEGYSVSREKKESFPLTVTSAQKNPTAFYLCASTTGTGGELFFGEGSRLTVL.

This clone was counted many times. The DNA ends 3 residues before the CDR3 does, and the rest of the CDR3 is filled in from the germline J gene. The chain joins TRBV18 to TRBJ2-7; the match to TRBD1 covers 9 bases. The ends lost 3 bases at V and 4 bases at J; junction bases unmatched: 10. From germline, CDR1 is KGHSH and CDR2 LQKENI. This CDR3 is 16 amino acids long. The CDR3 loop reads CASSPQGWDRVYEQYF. The sequenced part of the CDR3 DNA is TGTGCCAGCTCACCTCAAGGGTGGGACAGGGTTTACGAG. The full variable domain, its missing parts supplied by reference TRBV18 and TRBJ2-7, is NAGVMQNPRHLVRRRGQEARLRCSPMKGHSHVYWYRQLPEEGLKFMVYLQKENIIDESGMPKERFSAEFPKEGPSILRIQQVVRGDSAAYFCASSPQGWDRVYEQYFGPGTRLTVT.

This clone has at least ten counts. Read coverage stops 3 residues before the CDR3 terminus; the germline J gene supplies the remainder. The chain employs TRBV2 and TRBJ1-5, with unresolved D. The V gene's germline CDR1 is SNHLY and CDR2 FYNNEI. V lost 7 bases and J 4 bases, leaving 11 bases between the germline ends. This CDR3 has 13 residues. The CDR3 sequence: CASNRDLNQPQHF. The CDR3 DNA, read in part, is TGTGCCAGCAACAGAGACCTAAATCAGCCC. Full variable domain (remainder filled in from reference TRBV2 and TRBJ1-5): EPEVTQTPSHQVTQMGQEVILRCVPISNHLYFYWYRQILGQKVEFLVSFYNNEISEKSEIFDDQFSVERPDGSNFTLKIRSTKLEDSAMYFCASNRDLNQPQHFGDGTRLSIL.